What follows are 22 T cell receptor beta chains derived from one specimen sequenced in a study of T cells after yellow fever vaccination. TCRdb called the 5' RACE reads again in MiXCR, with one record for every CDR3 protein. The data show 200,000 to 300,000 distinct CDR3 sequences, 13% seen once. This specimen consisted of CD4+ T cells sorted from PBMCs, obtained 45 days after the yellow fever booster vaccination. The receptors stem from a man younger than 40 who received the YFV17D yellow fever vaccine.

In its sample, this clonotype was seen a few times. This chain links TRBV7-2 with TRBJ2-3, with TRBD2 matching 7 bases. Germline CDR1 reads SGHTA; CDR2 reads FQGNSA. The CDR3 loop spans 16 amino acids. V lost 1 base and J lost 0; bases outside the gene matches: 4. The CDR3 spells CASSLEAGFSTDTQYF. CDR3 bases: TGTGCCAGCAGCTTAGAAGCGGGATTTAGCACAGATACGCAGTATTTT.

This chain uses TRBV3-1 with TRBJ2-1, with unresolved D. The CDR3 spans 17 residues. In germline, CDR1 is LGHDT, CDR2 YNNKEL (reference sequence). V was pared by 1 base and J by 0 bases, with 13 bases between. CDR3 bases: TGTGCCAGCAGCCAAGTAAGCGAAGGGTACTCCTACAATGAGCAGTTCTTC. Residues: CASSQVSEGYSYNEQFF.

This clonotype has only a few counts. The chain joins TRBV11-2 to TRBJ2-3; no definite D call. The CDR3 is 17 amino acids. The germline V gene has CDR1 SGHAT and CDR2 FQNNGV. V shed 0 bases and J shed 1 base, with 14 bases lying between them. The CDR3 coding sequence is TGTGCCAGCAGCTTAGATCGGGCGAGATCCGGCACAGATACGCAGTATTTT. Its protein product is CASSLDRARSGTDTQYF.

This clonotype was seen only a few times. This chain's CDR3 is CASSIAGRSSYEQYF. The CDR3 DNA sequence: TGTGCCAGCAGTATAGCCGGGAGGAGCTCCTACGAGCAGTACTTC. This chain uses TRBV2 with TRBJ2-7, with 7 positions matching TRBD2. The CDR3 loop spans 15 amino acids. The germline V gene has CDR1 SNHLY and CDR2 FYNNEI. Losses at the gene ends were 5 bases for V and 0 bases for J; bases not matched to a gene: 7. Using reference TRBV2 and TRBJ2-7 for the parts outside the CDR3, the full variable domain is EPEVTQTPSHQVTQMGQEVILRCVPISNHLYFYWYRQILGQKVEFLVSFYNNEISEKSEIFDDQFSVERPDGSNFTLKIRSTKLEDSAMYFCASSIAGRSSYEQYFGPGTRLTVT.

This clonotype has just a few counts. As DNA, the CDR3 is TGCAGTGTAGTGTTAACCTCGGGAACTAGCAATGAGCAGTTCTTC. Translating it yields CSVVLTSGTSNEQFF. The chain has TRBV20-1 and TRBJ2-1; D possibly corresponds to TRBD2 (5 bases). The germline V gene encodes CDR1 DFQATT and CDR2 SNEGSKA (reference sequence). This CDR3 comprises 15 residues. V lost 7 bases, J lost 6 bases, and 22 bases lay in between.

This clonotype has only a few counts. The V and J genes are TRBV7-8 and TRBJ1-5; 12 bases match TRBD1. Losses at the gene ends were 3 bases for V and 6 bases for J; bases not matched to a gene: 3. Per the germline V gene, CDR1 is SGHVS and CDR2 is FQNEAQ. CDR3 size: 15 residues. The CDR3 spells CASSLGQGAGQPQHF. The CDR3 DNA reads as TGTGCCAGCAGCTTGGGACAGGGGGCAGGTCAGCCCCAGCATTTT.

The gene calls are TRBV7-3 and TRBJ2-3; D is ambiguous. Trimming shortened V by 1 base and J by 4 bases, and 6 bases separated the two germline ends. The length of the CDR3 is 13 residues. Germline loops: CDR1 SGHTA, CDR2 FQGTGA. DNA for the CDR3: TGTGCCAGCAGCTTAAGTCCCCCAGATACGCAGTATTTT. This translates into CASSLSPPDTQYF.

The chain couples TRBV5-1 to TRBJ2-3, with 10 bases matching TRBD1. CDR1 and CDR2 (germline): SGHRS, YFSETQ. Germline trimming cut 3 bases from V and 4 bases from J; bases unmatched to any gene: 2. The CDR3 consists of 14 residues. The CDR3 here is CASSSGQGADTQYF. Written as DNA, the CDR3 is TGCGCCAGCAGCTCAGGACAGGGGGCAGATACGCAGTATTTT.

The table lists this clonotype with many counts. The rearrangement links TRBV6-5 to TRBJ2-7; 9 nucleotides agree with TRBD1. Germline-derived CDR1 and CDR2 are MNHEY and SVGAGI. The CDR3 has 13 residues. Unmatched junction bases numbered 3, after V lost 4 bases and J lost 5 bases. The CDR3 is CASSWTGVHEQYF. Here the CDR3 DNA reads TGTGCCAGCAGTTGGACAGGGGTACACGAGCAGTACTTC.

This clonotype was detected only a few times. The CDR3 sequence: CASSQLAGELFF. The DNA of the CDR3 is TGTGCCAGCAGCCAACTGGCCGGGGAGCTGTTTTTT. The V call is TRBV7-9, the J call TRBJ2-2; D ambiguous. V shed 5 bases and J shed 6 bases, with 7 bases lying between them. The CDR3 has 12 amino acids. Germline CDR1 is SEHNR and CDR2 is FQNEAQ (reference sequence).

This clonotype was seen only a few times. V is TRBV28 and J is TRBJ2-6; maybe TRBD2 (6 bases). The CDR3 is 15 amino acids. Trimming stripped 3 bases from V and 1 base from J, with 7 bases between. From germline, CDR1 is MDHEN and CDR2 SYDVKM. This chain's CDR3 is CASSFRGSGANVLTF. Here the CDR3 DNA reads TGTGCCAGCAGTTTTCGGGGGTCTGGGGCCAACGTCCTGACTTTC.

This clonotype showed up just a few times. V gene TRBV5-1 combines with J gene TRBJ2-7; D possibly corresponds to TRBD2 (6 bases). This CDR3 contains 13 residues. V lost 4 bases and J 6 bases, leaving 14 bases between the germline ends. Germline values: CDR1 SGHRS, CDR2 YFSETQ. The CDR3 protein is CASSPTGGAEQYF. CDR3 DNA: TGCGCCAGCAGCCCCACAGGCGGGGCCGAGCAGTACTTC.

This clonotype has just a few counts. The rearrangement links TRBV18 to TRBJ2-1, with 11 bases identical to TRBD2. The germline gives CDR1 KGHSH, CDR2 LQKENI. The CDR3 loop spans 18 amino acids. With V trimmed by 4 bases and J by 4 bases, 12 bases remained unmatched. The CDR3 protein is CASSLYGTSGEPYNEQFF. The CDR3 DNA reads TGTGCCAGCTCACTATACGGGACTAGCGGCGAACCATACAATGAGCAGTTCTTC.

This clonotype showed up just a few times. This rearrangement joins TRBV29-1 to TRBJ2-3; no reliable D call. V was clipped by 3 bases and J by 6 bases, with 7 bases between them. CDR3 length: 11 residues. Germline CDR1 reads SQVTM; CDR2 reads ANQGSEA. The CDR3 spells CSVDFGDTQYF. CDR3 DNA: TGCAGCGTTGATTTCGGCGATACGCAGTATTTT.

V usage is TRBV3-1 and J usage is TRBJ1-2; D call uncertain. Trimming left V 0 bases short and J 5 bases short, with 22 bases between. The CDR3 length is 18 residues. The germline V gene has CDR1 LGHDT and CDR2 YNNKEL (reference sequence). This chain's CDR3 is CASSQDPQRGSGRYGYTF. The CDR3 DNA sequence: TGTGCCAGCAGCCAAGATCCCCAGCGCGGGAGTGGGAGGTATGGCTACACCTTC.

The chain carries TRBV4-3 and TRBJ2-6; D not certain. With 0 bases removed from V and 0 bases from J, the gap between germline ends came to 3 bases. Germline loops: CDR1 LGHNA, CDR2 YSLEER. This CDR3 is 15 amino acids long. As DNA, the CDR3 is TGCGCCAGCAGCCAAGATTTCTCTGGGGCCAACGTCCTGACTTTC. It specifies CASSQDFSGANVLTF.

The table lists this clonotype with a few counts. V is TRBV20-1 and J is TRBJ2-7; TRBD1 matches at 7 bases. Germline V gives CDR1 DFQATT, CDR2 SNEGSKA (reference sequence). V lost 0 bases to trimming and J lost 7 bases; unmatched junction nucleotides: 9. The CDR3 is 14 amino acids. The DNA of the CDR3 is TGCAGTGCTAGAGAGGGACAGCTGCCCTTGGAGCAGTACTTC. This translates into CSAREGQLPLEQYF.

The genes are TRBV18 and TRBJ2-2; 8 bases are shared with TRBD1. Germline CDR1 and CDR2: KGHSH and LQKENI. The CDR3 loop spans 15 amino acids. Unmatched junction bases numbered 4, after V lost 5 bases and J lost 2 bases. CDR3 region: CASSRTGTNTGELFF. CDR3 nucleotide sequence: TGTGCCAGCTCAAGGACAGGGACCAACACCGGGGAGCTGTTTTTT.

The chain couples TRBV20-1 to TRBJ2-4; 9 nucleotides match TRBD1. CDR3 size: 16 residues. Germline lookup yields CDR1 DFQATT and CDR2 SNEGSKA (reference sequence). Unmatched junction bases numbered 10, after V lost 3 bases and J lost 4 bases. The CDR3 loop is CSARGGDRVWKNIQYF. Written as DNA, the CDR3 is TGCAGTGCTAGGGGGGGGGACAGGGTCTGGAAAAACATTCAGTACTTC.

This chain joins TRBV18 and TRBJ2-7; D is unresolved. The CDR3 has 15 residues. Germline CDR1 reads KGHSH; CDR2 reads LQKENI. V dropped 6 bases and J dropped 0 bases, with 15 bases sitting between them. The CDR3 loop reads CASSPAADRSYEQYF. CDR3 sequence (DNA): TGTGCCAGCTCGCCCGCGGCGGACCGCTCCTACGAGCAGTACTTC.

This clonotype was observed at least ten times. J is TRBJ2-5 and V is TRBV18; D is ambiguous. V was cut by 6 bases and J by 2 bases, with 13 bases left in between. Germline values: CDR1 KGHSH, CDR2 LQKENI. This CDR3 region has 14 residues. CDR3 nucleotides: TGTGCCAGCTCGCGAGATAACCGACAAGAGACCCAGTACTTC. Protein: CASSRDNRQETQYF.

This clonotype came up a few times. The chain links TRBV5-5 to TRBJ2-3, with D perhaps assigned TRBD1 or TRBD2 (5 bases each). Germline values: CDR1 SGHKS, CDR2 YYEKEE (reference sequence). The CDR3 sequence is 17 residues long. Trimming removed 3 bases from V and 7 bases from J, with 24 bases in between. CDR3 coding DNA: TGTGCCAGCAGCTCATACTACCGGGACGGCACGGTACATACGCAGTATTTT. It translates to CASSSYYRDGTVHTQYF.